The entry below gives a single T cell receptor (beta chain) sequence along with its context. This specimen comes from a study of graft-versus-host responses after intestinal transplantation. The CDR3 totals 14 residues. Looked up from germline, CDR1 is KGHSH and CDR2 is LQKENI. V lost 3 bases, J lost 0 bases, and 9 bases lay in between. Measured with immunoSEQ multiplex PCR; TCRdb has only the in-frame clones, and not every one. The sample includes around 4,000 clones, about 70% of them seen just once. The starting material, graft tissue, was processed to release intraepithelial and lamina propria lymphocytes.

Material: ileum tissue, obtained around 340 days after intestinal transplantation. The chain carries TRBV18 and TRBJ2-7; D is unresolved. This TCR was recovered from a human patient who received an intestinal transplant, so some T cells may come from the graft donor. CDR3 amino acids: CASSPGRSSYEQYF. The CDR3 DNA follows: TGTGCCAGCTCACCGGGCAGGTCCTCCTACGAGCAGTACTTC.